This TCR beta chain came from a study of PD-1 blockade in classical Hodgkin lymphoma. Study-wide results and limits: There was a significant rise in CD4+ TCR diversity by C4D1, with no such rise for CD8+. Anyone who began nivolumab under 1 year after ASCT was excluded.

The CDR3 spans 13 residues. V was shortened by 4 bases and J by 4 bases, with 10 bases between the two germline ends. Per germline, CDR1 MRHNA and CDR2 SNTAGT. Profiling relied on immunoSEQ multiplex PCR, and the TCRdb table lists in-frame clones only, not all of them. The sample has just under 40,000 clones; over 65% are singletons. For this clone: What it recognizes is unknown.

Stated time point: cycle 4 day 1 (C4D1), after 6 weeks of nivolumab. Following autologous stem cell transplantation, relapse occurred in every patient, and exposure to brentuximab vedotin varied. The source is a human donor with classical Hodgkin lymphoma. This material consisted of peripheral blood mononuclear cells (PBMCs), taken before the fourth cycle of nivolumab. This chain links TRBV6-4 with TRBJ2-5; the D gene is possibly TRBD2 (5 bases). CDR3 in amino acids: CASSVLAGETQYF. The CDR3 DNA reads TGTGCCAGCAGTGTTCTAGCCGGAGAGACCCAGTACTTC.